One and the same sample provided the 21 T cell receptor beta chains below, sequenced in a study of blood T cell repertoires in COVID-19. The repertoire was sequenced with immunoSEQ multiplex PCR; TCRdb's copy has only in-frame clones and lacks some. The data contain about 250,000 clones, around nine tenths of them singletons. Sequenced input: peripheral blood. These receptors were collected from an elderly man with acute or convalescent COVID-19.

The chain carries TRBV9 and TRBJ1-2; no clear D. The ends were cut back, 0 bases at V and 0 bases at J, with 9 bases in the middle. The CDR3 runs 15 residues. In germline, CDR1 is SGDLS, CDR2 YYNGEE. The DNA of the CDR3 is TGTGCCAGCAGCGTAGGGGCCACAGCTAACTATGGCTACACCTTC. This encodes CASSVGATANYGYTF.

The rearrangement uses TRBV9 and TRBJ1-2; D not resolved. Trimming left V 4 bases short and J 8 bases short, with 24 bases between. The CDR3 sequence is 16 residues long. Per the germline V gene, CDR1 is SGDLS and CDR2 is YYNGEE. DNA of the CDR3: TGTGCCAGCAGCCAACCGAGCACCGGGAGAAGGAGCGGCTACACCTTC. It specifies CASSQPSTGRRSGYTF.

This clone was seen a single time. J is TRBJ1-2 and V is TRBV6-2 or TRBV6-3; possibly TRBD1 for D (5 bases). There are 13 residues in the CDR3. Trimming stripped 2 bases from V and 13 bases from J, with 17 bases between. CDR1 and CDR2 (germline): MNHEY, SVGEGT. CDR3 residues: CASSYRTRSFFTF. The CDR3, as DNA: TGTGCCAGCAGTTACCGGACAAGGTCCTTCTTCACCTTC.

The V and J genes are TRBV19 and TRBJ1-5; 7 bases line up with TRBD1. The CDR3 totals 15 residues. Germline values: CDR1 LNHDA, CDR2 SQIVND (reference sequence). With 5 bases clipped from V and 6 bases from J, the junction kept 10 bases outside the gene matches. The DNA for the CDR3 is TGTGCCAGTAGTCTCCCCCAGGGGGTGAGTCAGCCCCAGCATTTT. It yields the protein CASSLPQGVSQPQHF.

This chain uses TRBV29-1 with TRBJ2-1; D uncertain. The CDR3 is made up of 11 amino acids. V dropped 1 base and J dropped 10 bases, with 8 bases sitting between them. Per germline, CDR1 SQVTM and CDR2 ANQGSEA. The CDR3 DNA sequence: TGCAGCGTTGAAGGCACAGTAGAGCAGTTCTTC. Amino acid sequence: CSVEGTVEQFF.

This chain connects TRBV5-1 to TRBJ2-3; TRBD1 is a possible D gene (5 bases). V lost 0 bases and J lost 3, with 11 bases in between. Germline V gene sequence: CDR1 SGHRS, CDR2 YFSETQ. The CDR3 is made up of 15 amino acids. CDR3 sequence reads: CASSLVGRVTDTQYF. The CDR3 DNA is TGCGCCAGCAGCTTGGTGGGCAGGGTTACAGATACGCAGTATTTT. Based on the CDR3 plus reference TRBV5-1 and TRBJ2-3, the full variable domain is KAGVTQTPRYLIKTRGQQVTLSCSPISGHRSVSWYQQTPGQGLQFLFEYFSETQRNKGNFPGRFSGRQFSNSRSEMNVSTLELGDSALYLCASSLVGRVTDTQYFGPGTRLTVL.

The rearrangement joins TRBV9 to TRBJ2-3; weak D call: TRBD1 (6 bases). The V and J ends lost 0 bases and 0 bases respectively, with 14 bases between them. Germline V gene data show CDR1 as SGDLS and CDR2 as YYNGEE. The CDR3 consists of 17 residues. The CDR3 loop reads CASSVGDISFSTDTQYF. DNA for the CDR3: TGTGCCAGCAGCGTAGGGGACATCTCCTTTAGCACAGATACGCAGTATTTT.

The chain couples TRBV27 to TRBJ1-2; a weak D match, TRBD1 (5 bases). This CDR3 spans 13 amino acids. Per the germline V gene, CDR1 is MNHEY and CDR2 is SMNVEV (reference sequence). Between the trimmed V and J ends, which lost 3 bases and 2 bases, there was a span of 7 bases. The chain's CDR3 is CASSFRQNYGYTF. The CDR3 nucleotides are TGTGCCAGCAGTTTTCGACAGAACTATGGCTACACCTTC.

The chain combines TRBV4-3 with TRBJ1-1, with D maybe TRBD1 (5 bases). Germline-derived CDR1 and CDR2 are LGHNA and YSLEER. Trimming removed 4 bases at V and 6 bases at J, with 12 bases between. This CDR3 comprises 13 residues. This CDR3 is CASSPRDFSEAFF. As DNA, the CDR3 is TGCGCCAGCAGCCCACGGGACTTCTCTGAAGCTTTCTTT.

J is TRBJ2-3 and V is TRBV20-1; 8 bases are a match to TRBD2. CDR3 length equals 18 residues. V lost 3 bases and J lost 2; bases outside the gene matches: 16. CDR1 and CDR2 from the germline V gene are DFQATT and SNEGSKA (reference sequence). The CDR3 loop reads CSASPPQFSGAFTDTQYF. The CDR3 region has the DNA TGCAGTGCTAGTCCCCCTCAGTTTAGCGGGGCATTCACAGATACGCAGTATTTT.

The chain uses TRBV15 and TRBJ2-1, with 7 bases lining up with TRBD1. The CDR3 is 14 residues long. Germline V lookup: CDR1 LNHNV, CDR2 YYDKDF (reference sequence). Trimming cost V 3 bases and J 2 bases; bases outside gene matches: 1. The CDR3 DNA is TGTGCCACCAGCAGTACAGGGGCCTACAATGAGCAGTTCTTC. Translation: CATSSTGAYNEQFF.

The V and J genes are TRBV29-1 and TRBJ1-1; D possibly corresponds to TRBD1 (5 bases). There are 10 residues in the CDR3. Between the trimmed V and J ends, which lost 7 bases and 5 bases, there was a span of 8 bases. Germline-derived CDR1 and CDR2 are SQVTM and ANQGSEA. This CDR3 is CSAGGTEAFF. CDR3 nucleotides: TGCAGCGCTGGGGGGACTGAAGCTTTCTTT.

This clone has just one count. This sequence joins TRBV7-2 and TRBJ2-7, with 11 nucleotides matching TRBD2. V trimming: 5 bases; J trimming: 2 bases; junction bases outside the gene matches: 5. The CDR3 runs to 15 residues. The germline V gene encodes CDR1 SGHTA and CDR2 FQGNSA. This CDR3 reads CASSPRLAGTYEQYF. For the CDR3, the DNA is TGTGCCAGCAGCCCCCGACTAGCGGGAACCTACGAGCAGTACTTC. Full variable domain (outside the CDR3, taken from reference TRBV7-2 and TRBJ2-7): GAGVSQSPSNKVTEKGKDVELRCDPISGHTALYWYRQSLGQGLEFLIYFQGNSAPDKSGLPSDRFSAERTGGSVSTLTIQRTQQEDSAVYLCASSPRLAGTYEQYFGPGTRLTVT.

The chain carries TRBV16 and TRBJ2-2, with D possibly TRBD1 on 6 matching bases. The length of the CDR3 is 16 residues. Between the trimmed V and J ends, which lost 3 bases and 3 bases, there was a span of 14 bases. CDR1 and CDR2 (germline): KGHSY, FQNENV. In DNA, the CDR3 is TGTGCCAGCAGCCAGGCTGCAGGGGCAGACACCGGGGAGCTGTTTTTT. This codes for CASSQAAGADTGELFF.

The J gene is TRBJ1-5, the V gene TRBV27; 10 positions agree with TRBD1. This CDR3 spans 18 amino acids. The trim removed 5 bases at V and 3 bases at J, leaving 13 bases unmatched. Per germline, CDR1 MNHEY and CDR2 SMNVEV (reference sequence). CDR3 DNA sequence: TGTGCCAGCAGTCCGCAGAAGACAGGGGGCGTGGTCAATCAGCCCCAGCATTTT. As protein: CASSPQKTGGVVNQPQHF.

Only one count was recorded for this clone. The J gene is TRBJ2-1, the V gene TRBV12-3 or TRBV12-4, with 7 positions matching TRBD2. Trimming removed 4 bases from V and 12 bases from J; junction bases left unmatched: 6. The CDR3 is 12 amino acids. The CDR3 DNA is TGTGCCAGCAGTTCGGGAGGACTGTTGCAGTTCTTC. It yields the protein CASSSGGLLQFF.

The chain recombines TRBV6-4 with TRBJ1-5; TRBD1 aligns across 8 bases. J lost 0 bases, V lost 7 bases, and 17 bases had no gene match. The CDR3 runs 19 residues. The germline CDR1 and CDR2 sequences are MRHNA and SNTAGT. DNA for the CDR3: TGTGCCAGCACCCGAGACAGGGGACGCCCGCGAGATAGCAATCAGCCCCAGCATTTT. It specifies CASTRDRGRPRDSNQPQHF.

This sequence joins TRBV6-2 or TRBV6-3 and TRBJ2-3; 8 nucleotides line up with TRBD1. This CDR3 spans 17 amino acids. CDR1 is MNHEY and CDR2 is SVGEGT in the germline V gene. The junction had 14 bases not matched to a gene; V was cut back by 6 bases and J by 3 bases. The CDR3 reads CASSILPWTGKTDTQYF. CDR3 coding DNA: TGTGCCAGCAGCATTTTGCCCTGGACAGGGAAGACAGATACGCAGTATTTT.

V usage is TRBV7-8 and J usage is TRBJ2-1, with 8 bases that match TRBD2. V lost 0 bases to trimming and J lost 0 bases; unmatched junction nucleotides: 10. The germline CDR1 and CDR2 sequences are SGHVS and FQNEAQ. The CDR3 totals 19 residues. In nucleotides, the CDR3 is TGTGCCAGCAGCTTAGCCGGGGAGCGGGGGAGACCCTCCTACAATGAGCAGTTCTTC. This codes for CASSLAGERGRPSYNEQFF.

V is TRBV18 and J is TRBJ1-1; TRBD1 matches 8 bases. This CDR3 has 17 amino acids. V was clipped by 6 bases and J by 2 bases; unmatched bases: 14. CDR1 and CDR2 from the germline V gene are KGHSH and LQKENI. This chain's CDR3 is CASSHRDRRGGNTEAFF. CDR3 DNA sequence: TGTGCCAGCTCTCACCGGGACAGGAGGGGAGGCAACACTGAAGCTTTCTTT.

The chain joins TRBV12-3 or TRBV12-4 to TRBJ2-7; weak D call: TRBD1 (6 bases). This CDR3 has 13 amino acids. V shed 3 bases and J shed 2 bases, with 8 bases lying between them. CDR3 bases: TGTGCCAGCAGTTTGACAGGTACCTACGAGCAGTACTTC. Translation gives CASSLTGTYEQYF.